This T cell receptor beta chain was recorded in a study of siplizumab effects on memory and regulatory T cells. A remark on this clone: Its specificity is unknown.

Each sample yielded around 9.6 x 10^4 assayed TCR templates. Some clones are missing from TCRdb's copy, which holds only in-frame ones; the method was immunoSEQ multiplex PCR. This table holds about 100,000 clones, about 91% found once. General study results and limits: Siplizumab led to significantly less abundant alloreactive sequences that could be traced back to unstimulated CD4+ memory cells. Naive T cells seemed more diverse than memory cells and seemed major alloresponse contributors.

From germline, CDR1 is SGHTA and CDR2 FQGTGA. V lost 5 bases to trimming and J lost 5 bases, with 18 bases between them. The length of the CDR3 is 15 residues. What was sequenced was Tregs sorted from blood. The V and J genes are TRBV7-3 and TRBJ1-1; possible D gene TRBD1, 5 bases. The sequence was collected from a human donor in good health. CDR3 DNA sequence: TGTGCCAGCAGCCTAGCTGGGTGGGACGGAACTGAAGCTTTCTTT. Its translation: CASSLAGWDGTEAFF.